This TCR beta chain was captured by sequencing in a study of OX40 agonist ivuxolimab in advanced cancers. CDR1 and CDR2 (germline): SGDLS, YYNGEE. Trimming removed 2 bases from V and 5 bases from J, with 6 bases in between. The CDR3 totals 12 residues. Patients were ineligible given autoimmune disease history or systemic immunosuppression. Findings of the study overall: CD8+ T cells were the subset that, on average, had more expanded clones than CD4+. With doses of 0.1 to 3.0 mg/kg, CD4+ and CD8+ blood T cells had undergone clonal expansion by week 6.

Clones were read by immunoSEQ multiplex PCR, and TCRdb kept only the in-frame ones, dropping some. The sample has tens of thousands of clones; over 80% are singletons. Comments on this clone: What it recognizes is unknown. Other DNA sequences from this sample encode an identical CDR3 as well.

The receptor was isolated from an adult with an advanced solid tumor such as melanoma, head and neck, liver or kidney cancer. The chain combines TRBV9 with TRBJ2-3; D uncertain. Specimen: CD4+ or CD8+ T cells sorted from blood, collected in a trial of the OX40 agonist ivuxolimab. CDR3 sequence: CASSVVGDTQYF. For the CDR3, the DNA is TGTGCCAGCAGCGTGGTTGGAGATACGCAGTATTTT.